This TCR beta chain was profiled in a study of regulatory T cells in long-lasting Graves disease. Study findings and constraints: When disease was persistent, TRBV28, TRBJ1-2 and TRBJ2-5 were the favored segments.

This clonotype has only a few counts. Its antigen is not identified. Construction of the TCR beta libraries employed iRepertoire HTBI primers in conjunction with Arm-PCR of CDR3 regions. From the multiplex PCR reads, TCRdb called clonotypes with MiXCR, one entry per CDR3 protein. This table holds about 540,000 distinct CDR3 sequences, approximately 13% found once. The time point here: newly diagnosed GD, antithyroid drugs for less than 3 months. PBMC-extracted RNA yielded the TCR library. Deletions cut 8 bases from V and 6 bases from J, with 19 bases between. The length of the CDR3 is 15 residues. Germline values: CDR1 SEHNR, CDR2 FQNEAQ (reference sequence). These records were also assigned to another study, of T cells in Graves' hyperthyroidism and ophthalmopathy. That work adds: No ophthalmopathy progression within 18 months constituted stable Graves' hyperthyroidism.

The V and J genes are TRBV7-9 and TRBJ2-2, with D perhaps matching TRBD2 (6 bases). The TCR was taken from a man under 40 with Graves disease. The sequencing used peripheral blood mononuclear cells (PBMCs), collected at new diagnosis, from a patient treated with antithyroid drugs. In nucleotides, the CDR3 is TGTGCCAGCCGCCCTGGGCGGGATCGCTCCGGGGAGCTGTTTTTT. Protein sequence: CASRPGRDRSGELFF.